This record covers a single TCR beta chain. The antigen it recognizes is unknown. No base-level quality is on record; no much larger clone is a single base apart. Library prep was done by the immunoSEQ multiplex PCR assay. Rearranged TCR beta chain sequences were amplified using the hsTCRB Kit according to the manufacturer's protocol. TCRB libraries were sequenced on an Illumina MiSeq. In the paper's pipeline: The proprietary platform of the kit vendor was used for demultiplexing, trimming and gene mapping. TCRdb carries this immuneACCESS record with in-frame sequences only. Its versions omit some clonotypes, under half of them owing to an unresolved V gene in the studies checked, with the rest unexplained. V and J calls and clone size are as listed in that table; D and trimming were resolved from the DNA. Counted in this sample were tens of thousands of clones; approximately 85% of them appeared once. The top ten clonotypes cover approximately 4.3% of the sample.

In the paper's terms, the time point label means: week 23, last vaccination. A 20-mer mutant IDH1 peptide at 300 micrograms in Montanide made up each vaccine dose, which was injected subcutaneously together with topical imiquimod. Donors had newly diagnosed WHO grade 3 or 4 IDH1-mutant astrocytomas with loss of nuclear ATRX. The samples were drawn from NOA16, a multicentre, single-arm, open-label phase I trial in Germany that tested a mutant IDH1 peptide vaccine in humans for the first time. Genomic DNA for TCRB sequencing was extracted from EDTA blood using the DNeasy Blood and Tissue Kit. The CDR3 starts with the cysteine, ends with the phenylalanine, and has 13 residues. The kept DNA is CDR3 alone, 39 bases in frame from the first base. For CDR1 and CDR2, the germline V gene lists SGHTA and FQGNSA. V and J lose 5 bases and 4 bases, and a span of 12 bases separates them. The sample belongs to a study of a mutant IDH1 vaccine in newly diagnosed glioma (dated by TCRdb to 2020 to 2022). Study-level background: Patients received eight vaccinations in weeks 1, 3, 5, 7, 11, 15, 19 and 23, corresponding to visits V03 through V10. Peripheral blood samples were drawn at six visits, namely V03 (baseline), V05, V07, V10, V12 and V13. Of the 30 to 35 patients who were treated, about 60% were male and approximately 40% were female, and the mean age was about 37 years. Longitudinal TCRB deep sequencing was performed for roughly 27 treated patients wherever samples were available for exploratory analyses. Prior to enrollment, standard therapy consisting of radiotherapy alone, temozolomide alone, or radiochemotherapy with temozolomide had been administered to patients, with the combination being received by most patients. Vaccination was initiated 4-6 weeks after radiotherapy alone, or concurrently with temozolomide cycles in the chemotherapy-containing groups. The paper as a whole reports these results and caveats: Immune responses induced by the vaccine were seen in more than 85% of patients across multiple MHC alleles. PBMC samples for TCRB deep sequencing were selected based on availability. The authors stated that sample limitations prevented analyses of patient blood samples from being reproduced. Pseudoprogression appeared unrelated to alterations in the top peripheral T cell clonotypes detected by TCRB sequencing.

This material consisted of PBMCs, taken from a glioma patient whose treatment included an IDH1 peptide vaccine. The V and J segments used are TRBV7-2 and TRBJ2-7, and perhaps TRBD1 as D gene, on 6 matching bases. This clonotype was sampled from a man in his thirties or forties with glioma. The sequence in DNA is TGTGCCAGCAGCACGCGGACAGATTACGAGCAGTACTTC. It translates to CASSTRTDYEQYF.